This passage covers 25 T cell receptor beta chains from one sample sequenced in a study of radiotherapy plus CTLA-4 blockade in lung cancer. Sequencing was performed with immunoSEQ multiplex PCR; in TCRdb, only in-frame clones are kept and a portion is missing. The sample lists approximately 60,000 clones, around four fifths occurring once. Source: peripheral blood, taken from a patient treated with radiotherapy plus ipilimumab. Receptors originate from a human donor with non-small cell lung cancer whose response to radiotherapy plus ipilimumab could not be evaluated.

This clone was observed a handful of times. V and J are TRBV11-3 and TRBJ2-1; 8 nucleotides line up with TRBD2. CDR1 SGHNT and CDR2 YENEEA come from the germline V gene. The CDR3 covers 15 residues. Trimming at V came to 0 bases and at J to 8 bases, leaving 6 bases not matched to a gene. CDR3 region: CASSLDGRDSDEQFF. The CDR3 region has the DNA TGTGCCAGCAGCTTAGACGGGAGGGACTCGGATGAGCAGTTCTTC.

The genes are TRBV29-1 and TRBJ2-3; 11 bases map to TRBD2. The CDR3 contains 15 residues. Germline-derived CDR1 and CDR2 are SQVTM and ANQGSEA. V was clipped by 4 bases and J by 4 bases; unmatched bases: 7. CDR3 sequence: CSVVAGGPRADTQYF. CDR3 DNA: TGCAGCGTTGTAGCGGGGGGGCCAAGGGCAGATACGCAGTATTTT.

The chain joins TRBV29-1 to TRBJ2-7; 9 nucleotides agree with TRBD2. The germline CDR1 and CDR2 sequences are SQVTM and ANQGSEA. CDR3 length: 13 amino acids. Trimming cost V 6 bases and J 3 bases; bases outside gene matches: 6. This CDR3 reads CSVIHSGSYEQYF. The DNA of the CDR3 is TGCAGCGTCATTCATAGCGGGAGCTACGAGCAGTACTTC.

The rearrangement joins TRBV7-2 to TRBJ2-1, with D perhaps matching TRBD2 (5 bases). The CDR3 has 14 residues. The ends were cut back, 3 bases at V and 3 bases at J, with 9 bases in the middle. Germline V gives CDR1 SGHTA, CDR2 FQGNSA. The CDR3 spells CASSLREGYNEQFF. CDR3 in DNA: TGTGCCAGCAGCTTGAGAGAGGGCTACAATGAGCAGTTCTTC.

This chain connects TRBV7-8 to TRBJ2-5; a weak D match, TRBD2 (6 bases). CDR1 is SGHVS, CDR2 FQNEAQ, per germline. V dropped 1 base and J dropped 1 base, with 16 bases sitting between them. This CDR3 has 17 amino acids. This CDR3 is CASSLEWRRGPQETQYF. The CDR3 DNA reads TGTGCCAGCAGCTTAGAATGGAGGAGGGGACCCCAAGAGACCCAGTACTTC.

The count of this clone is one. This rearrangement joins TRBV7-9 to TRBJ2-7, with TRBD1 matching 8 bases. The CDR3 has 14 amino acids. The junction had 3 bases not matched to a gene; V was cut back by 2 bases and J by 3 bases. Per germline, CDR1 SEHNR and CDR2 FQNEAQ (reference sequence). CDR3 protein: CASSLSGTGYEQYF. The CDR3 coding sequence is TGTGCCAGCAGCTTAAGTGGGACAGGCTACGAGCAGTACTTC.

This chain links TRBV5-1 with TRBJ2-7; 12 positions agree with TRBD2. V dropped 0 bases and J dropped 5; count of bases not matched to a gene: 9. The length of the CDR3 is 17 residues. CDR1 and CDR2 from the germline V gene are SGHRS and YFSETQ. The DNA of the CDR3 is TGCGCCAGCAGCTTGGAGCTAGCGGGGGGGCCAGATCACGAGCAGTACTTC. Translation gives CASSLELAGGPDHEQYF. Supplemented by reference TRBV5-1 and TRBJ2-7, the full variable domain reads KAGVTQTPRYLIKTRGQQVTLSCSPISGHRSVSWYQQTPGQGLQFLFEYFSETQRNKGNFPGRFSGRQFSNSRSEMNVSTLELGDSALYLCASSLELAGGPDHEQYFGPGTRLTVT.

The chain uses TRBV7-2 and TRBJ2-7; 8 bases match TRBD2. V was clipped by 5 bases and J by 2 bases; unmatched bases: 5. There are 14 residues in the CDR3. CDR1 SGHTA and CDR2 FQGNSA come from the germline V gene. CDR3 protein: CASSPRGGPYEQYF. CDR3 DNA sequence: TGTGCCAGCAGCCCCCGGGGGGGACCCTACGAGCAGTACTTC.

The J gene is TRBJ1-4, the V gene TRBV11-2, with 9 bases that match TRBD1. The J segment lost 4 bases and the V segment lost 0 bases, leaving 3 bases of the junction unmatched. Germline assignment: CDR1 SGHAT and CDR2 FQNNGV. The CDR3 has 16 amino acids. DNA for the CDR3: TGTGCCAGCAGCTTAGAGGGACAGGGAATTAATGAAAAACTGTTTTTT. This encodes CASSLEGQGINEKLFF.

The rearrangement joins TRBV6-1 to TRBJ1-1, with TRBD1 matching over 8 bases. CDR1 MNHNS and CDR2 SASEGT come from the germline V gene. The CDR3 runs to 12 residues. Trimming removed 7 bases from V and 8 bases from J; junction bases left unmatched: 6. CDR3 residues: CASTGTGFEAFF. CDR3 in DNA: TGTGCCAGCACCGGGACAGGCTTCGAAGCTTTCTTT.

The chain combines TRBV9 with TRBJ2-7; 7 nucleotides match TRBD1. Germline trimming cut 0 bases from V and 5 bases from J; bases unmatched to any gene: 14. There are 17 residues in the CDR3. The germline V gene has CDR1 SGDLS and CDR2 YYNGEE. CDR3 sequence: CASSVGPQGVGGNEQYF. DNA for the CDR3: TGTGCCAGCAGCGTAGGTCCCCAGGGGGTGGGTGGCAACGAGCAGTACTTC. Full variable domain (remainder filled in from reference TRBV9 and TRBJ2-7): DSGVTQTPKHLITATGQRVTLRCSPRSGDLSVYWYQQSLDQGLQFLIQYYNGEERAKGNILERFSAQQFPDLHSELNLSSLELGDSALYFCASSVGPQGVGGNEQYFGPGTRLTVT.

The chain has TRBV9 and TRBJ2-4; the D is unclear. Germline CDR1 is SGDLS and CDR2 is YYNGEE. The CDR3 runs to 9 residues. Deletions cut 7 bases from V and 9 bases from J, with 5 bases between. DNA for the CDR3: TGTGCCAGCCGCAGCATTCAGTACTTC. This translates into CASRSIQYF.

The rearrangement links TRBV19 to TRBJ1-5; perhaps TRBD1 as D (5 bases). The germline CDR1 and CDR2 sequences are LNHDA and SQIVND (reference sequence). The CDR3 extends over 15 amino acids. V was clipped by 7 bases and J by 4 bases, with 17 bases between them. The DNA of the CDR3 is TGTGCCAGTACTCCCCGGCAGGGTCGGAATCAGCCCCAGCATTTT. The encoded protein is CASTPRQGRNQPQHF.

This chain connects TRBV5-8 to TRBJ2-1; 8 nucleotides line up with TRBD1. CDR1 SGHTS and CDR2 YDEGEE come from the germline V gene. V gave up 0 bases and J gave up 0 bases; unmatched junction bases: 8. CDR3 size: 18 residues. Here the CDR3 DNA reads TGTGCCAGCAGCTTGGCCTGGACAGGGCCCCCCTCCTACAATGAGCAGTTCTTC. Protein sequence: CASSLAWTGPPSYNEQFF.

The chain is built from TRBV19 and TRBJ2-1; 10 bases are shared with TRBD2. Trimming removed 1 base from V and 10 bases from J; junction bases left unmatched: 10. The CDR3 totals 16 residues. Germline V gene lookup returns CDR1 LNHDA and CDR2 SQIVND (reference sequence). CDR3 sequence (DNA): TGTGCCAGTAGTATAGGGTGGGGACTAGCGATAGGGGAGCAGTTCTTC. This codes for CASSIGWGLAIGEQFF.

The CDR3 sequence: CASSSRDRRVDTQYF. The CDR3 nucleotides read TGTGCCAGTAGTTCCCGGGACAGGAGAGTGGATACGCAGTATTTT. The V gene is TRBV19, the J gene TRBJ2-3; 8 bases fit TRBD1. Germline CDR1 reads LNHDA; CDR2 reads SQIVND (reference sequence). The CDR3 is 15 amino acids. V shed 5 bases and J 6 bases; nucleotides not matched to a gene: 10.

V and J are TRBV7-9 and TRBJ2-1; possibly TRBD2 for D (7 bases). The ends were cut back, 0 bases at V and 9 bases at J, with 9 bases in the middle. The length of the CDR3 is 13 residues. CDR1 SEHNR and CDR2 FQNEAQ come from the germline V gene (reference sequence). In nucleotides, the CDR3 is TGTGCCAGCAGCTTAGCGGGAGGGGGTGAGCAGTTCTTC. Its protein product is CASSLAGGGEQFF.

The V and J genes are TRBV6-1 and TRBJ2-7; the match to TRBD1 covers 7 bases. This CDR3 is 14 amino acids long. Germline CDR1 MNHNS, CDR2 SASEGT. V lost 7 bases to trimming and J lost 7 bases; unmatched junction nucleotides: 13. The CDR3 DNA is TGTGCCAGCAATGAGGGGGCTGGCAGGGAAGAGCAGTACTTC. Its protein product is CASNEGAGREEQYF.

The rearrangement uses TRBV9 and TRBJ2-1; 8 bases match TRBD2. Looked up from germline, CDR1 is SGDLS and CDR2 is YYNGEE. J was trimmed by 8 bases and V by 3 bases; bases with no gene match: 13. The CDR3 consists of 16 residues. CDR3 in DNA: TGTGCCAGCAGCGGAAACTCGGGACTAGTAGGATATGAGCAGTTCTTC. Amino acids: CASSGNSGLVGYEQFF.

This clone was counted between two and nine times. The V call is TRBV7-9, the J call TRBJ2-3; 15 positions agree with TRBD2. Germline CDR1 reads SEHNR; CDR2 reads FQNEAQ (reference sequence). The CDR3 has 16 residues. Trimming removed 5 bases from V and 3 bases from J; junction bases left unmatched: 3. CDR3 sequence: CASSRTSGGATDTQYF. CDR3 in DNA: TGTGCCAGCAGCCGGACTAGCGGGGGGGCGACAGATACGCAGTATTTT.

V and J are TRBV5-4 and TRBJ2-7, with 7 bases lining up with TRBD2. CDR3 length: 15 amino acids. V shed 4 bases, J shed 1 base, and the junction held 8 bases outside the gene matches. CDR1 is SGHNT, CDR2 YYREEE, per germline (reference sequence). The CDR3 spells CASSPQASGSYEQYF. The CDR3 DNA follows: TGTGCCAGCAGCCCTCAAGCTAGCGGATCCTACGAGCAGTACTTC.

The chain is built from TRBV4-1 and TRBJ2-7, with a possible D match to TRBD1 (5 bases). Germline V gene lookup returns CDR1 MGHRA and CDR2 YSYEKL. The length of the CDR3 is 15 residues. Trimming took off 4 bases at V and 3 bases at J, with 16 bases between the two ends. CDR3 amino acids: CASSPDDRVFYEQYF. CDR3 nucleotides: TGCGCCAGCAGCCCGGACGACAGAGTTTTCTACGAGCAGTACTTC.

The chain couples TRBV9 to TRBJ1-1, with 7 bases fitting TRBD1. Germline V gene sequence: CDR1 SGDLS, CDR2 YYNGEE. The junction had 3 bases not matched to a gene; V was cut back by 0 bases and J by 4 bases. This CDR3 has 14 amino acids. The CDR3 DNA reads as TGTGCCAGCAGCGTAGTAAGGGGGCTCACTGAAGCTTTCTTT. Its protein product is CASSVVRGLTEAFF.

This rearrangement joins TRBV29-1 to TRBJ2-3, with TRBD2 matching over 9 bases. V dropped 5 bases and J dropped 4; count of bases not matched to a gene: 7. Germline values: CDR1 SQVTM, CDR2 ANQGSEA. The CDR3 covers 14 residues. For the CDR3, the DNA is TGCAGCGTTCGGCGGGAGGGAGGCCCAGATACGCAGTATTTT. Its translation is CSVRREGGPDTQYF.

The chain carries TRBV6-1 and TRBJ2-3, with 9 bases fitting TRBD1. This CDR3 comprises 15 residues. Germline CDR1 and CDR2: MNHNS and SASEGT. Germline trimming cut 7 bases from V and 6 bases from J; bases unmatched to any gene: 11. CDR3 residues: CASMEPGTGSDTQYF. DNA for the CDR3: TGTGCCAGCATGGAGCCCGGGACAGGGAGTGATACGCAGTATTTT.